These T cell receptor beta chains were read from a single sample in a study of T-cell reconstitution after alpha-beta-depleted transplantation in children. TCRdb itself ran the PCR reads through MiXCR, one entry per CDR3 protein. The sample yields about 540,000 distinct CDR3 sequences, about a sixth seen once. The sequencing used PBMCs from the stem cell graft donor, collected from the stem cell graft. These receptors all stem from a human donor who donated a stem cell graft to a child with acute lymphoblastic leukemia. Each CDR3 is given without its conserved first and last residue.

V	J	CDR3
TRBV4-1	TRBJ2-7	ASSQVVGGGEQY
TRBV27	TRBJ1-6	ASSLSALGYSPLH
TRBV2	TRBJ1-1	ASSWDRGEAF
TRBV5-1	TRBJ2-7	ASSFSGWDEQY
TRBV5-1	TRBJ1-1	ASSAGQGLPLNTEAF
TRBV5-1	TRBJ2-1	ASSPDGGAYNEQF
TRBV12-3/TRBV12-4	TRBJ2-7	ASSLGTSDEQY
TRBV18	TRBJ1-5	ASSPAVGNQPQH
TRBV27	TRBJ2-5	ASSFGFQETQY
TRBV9	TRBJ2-3	ASSPGGGSTDTQY
TRBV10-3	TRBJ2-7	AIRPPGGHEQY
TRBV4-1	TRBJ2-7	ASSHEIYYEQY
TRBV27	TRBJ2-2	ASSSSGSTGELF
TRBV5-1	TRBJ1-1	ASSSQGAQAAF
TRBV5-4	TRBJ2-1	ASSFLVGSDNEQF
TRBV7-9	TRBJ1-2	ASSLARERRDYGYT
TRBV12-3/TRBV12-4	TRBJ2-7	ASSPPVGFGLWGEQY
TRBV12-3/TRBV12-4	TRBJ2-2	ASSLVSGGGAGELF
TRBV6-1	TRBJ2-3	ASSPRTSGFTDTQY
TRBV18	TRBJ2-6	ASSKVQAYASGANVLT
TRBV20-1	TRBJ2-3	SADGRSIAGGSPDTQY
TRBV5-8	TRBJ1-3	ASSPGTGGRKNTIY
TRBV10-2	TRBJ2-4	ASSGPGQGKNIQY
TRBV12-3/TRBV12-4	TRBJ2-1	ASSLEPRWRPSSYNEQF
TRBV4-1	TRBJ1-5	ASSQDRGFQPQH
TRBV20-1	TRBJ2-7	SPRTGGYEQY
TRBV20-1	TRBJ2-1	SARDRESYNEQF
TRBV9	TRBJ2-5	ASSGRWTSGTQY
TRBV4-1	TRBJ2-5	ASSQDEGWRETQY
TRBV6-5	TRBJ2-7	ASSYSGLAEAYEQY
TRBV27	TRBJ2-2	ASRERTDRTGELF
TRBV5-1	TRBJ1-3	ASSPQGDGNTIY
TRBV5-1	TRBJ1-2	ASSQLKPYGYT
TRBV9	TRBJ1-1	ASSVGQGFGTEAF
TRBV18	TRBJ2-2	ASSPNSGLTANTGELF
TRBV29-1	TRBJ1-3	SVVGRSNTIY
TRBV12-3/TRBV12-4	TRBJ2-1	ASSLRVGGAVGEQF
TRBV7-3	TRBJ2-2	ASSPWEGGTGELF
TRBV9	TRBJ2-1	ASSAYWTSAYEQF
TRBV12-3/TRBV12-4	TRBJ2-6	ASKLQGALSGANVLT
TRBV7-2	TRBJ2-1	ASSLGQGVERIYNEQF
TRBV12-3/TRBV12-4	TRBJ1-1	ASSFWGSEAF
TRBV29-1	TRBJ2-5	SVDEGWETQY
TRBV5-1	TRBJ1-1	ASSLEQGGAF
TRBV20-1	TRBJ1-4	SASGTGGYEKLF
TRBV9	TRBJ2-1	ASSYIANSFEQF
TRBV5-4	TRBJ2-3	ASSLDRGYTDTQY
TRBV4-1	TRBJ2-1	ASSHPPGLAGSSSYNEQF
TRBV5-1	TRBJ1-2	ASSLPGDGYT
TRBV11-2	TRBJ2-3	ASSLAGSGTDTQY
TRBV18	TRBJ2-6	ASSLTGQGAGPNVLT
TRBV7-6	TRBJ2-7	ASSLQGARAYEQY
TRBV7-9	TRBJ2-1	ASSLAGVAGGPRTPNEQF